Below are 4 T cell receptor beta chains sequenced from a single sample in a study of blood T cell repertoires in COVID-19. Assay used: immunoSEQ multiplex PCR; TCRdb lists only in-frame clones, some missing. The data contain tens of thousands of clones, 89% of them singletons. Material: peripheral blood. These receptors all stem from a woman aged 70-85 years with acute or convalescent COVID-19.

The chain employs TRBV11-2 and TRBJ1-3, with D uncertain. The ends were cut back, 5 bases at V and 1 base at J, with 9 bases in the middle. The CDR3 consists of 14 residues. The V gene's germline CDR1 is SGHAT and CDR2 FQNNGV. CDR3 sequence: CASSRTPSGNTIYF. CDR3 coding DNA: TGTGCCAGCAGCAGAACACCTTCTGGAAACACCATATATTTT. Variable domain in full (rest from reference TRBV11-2 and TRBJ1-3): EAGVAQSPRYKIIEKRQSVAFWCNPISGHATLYWYQQILGQGPKLLIQFQNNGVVDDSQLPKDRFSAERLKGVDSTLKIQPAKLEDSAVYLCASSRTPSGNTIYFGEGSWLTVV.

V and J are TRBV3-1 (or the pseudogene TRBV3-2) and TRBJ2-1, with TRBD2 matching 10 bases. This CDR3 is 14 amino acids long. CDR1 is LGHDT, CDR2 YNNKEL, per germline (reference sequence). The junction had 4 bases not matched to a gene; V was cut back by 3 bases and J by 8 bases. CDR3 residues: CASSQGLARDEQFF. CDR3 nucleotides: TGTGCCAGCAGCCAGGGACTAGCGCGGGATGAGCAGTTCTTC.

This chain links TRBV19 with TRBJ2-1; tentative D call: TRBD2 (6 bases). V lost 4 bases and J lost 9, with 13 bases in between. CDR3 length: 13 amino acids. The germline gives CDR1 LNHDA, CDR2 SQIVND (reference sequence). The CDR3 DNA reads TGTGCCAGTAGTAGGGAAAGCGGGCGTGAGCAGTTCTTC. Translation gives CASSRESGREQFF.

V is TRBV19 and J is TRBJ2-7, with D possibly TRBD2 on 5 matching bases. V was trimmed by 5 bases and J by 6 bases, leaving 17 bases between them. This CDR3 has 14 residues. Germline CDR1 and CDR2: LNHDA and SQIVND (reference sequence). In DNA form, the CDR3 reads TGTGCCAGTAGTCCTCGAAGAGCGGCCCCCGAGCAGTACTTC. Translation: CASSPRRAAPEQYF.